A selection of T cell receptor beta chains follows, all from one sample in a study of T-cell reconstitution after alpha-beta-depleted transplantation in children. TCRdb processed the PCR reads anew with MiXCR; each CDR3 protein has one entry. The sample gives around 800,000 distinct CDR3 sequences, roughly 16% of which show up once; approximately 5% is in the top ten. Sequenced here: PBMCs, mostly from graft donor cells, sampled 360 days after TCRalphabeta/CD19-depleted stem cell transplant. Source of these receptors: a male patient between 10 and 17 years old who had a stem cell transplant for acute lymphoblastic leukemia, so the T cells may come from the graft donor. The CDR3 runs from the conserved cysteine through the conserved F or W. The order of the fields is clone size, D gene, J gene, V gene, CDR3 DNA, CDR3 protein. The D gene is left open where the match is weak. Size values are once, few and many counts, or a class for expanded clones, and some rows have none.

abundance: few; d_gene: TRBD2; j_gene: TRBJ2-3; v_gene: TRBV7-9; CDR3nt: TGTGCCAGCACCCGACTAGCGGGAGGGCCTCTCCTCGATACGCAGTATTTT; CDR3aa: CASTRLAGGPLLDTQYF
abundance: .; d_gene: TRBD1; j_gene: TRBJ2-3; v_gene: TRBV20-1; CDR3nt: TGCAGTGCTCCGACAGGGACCACAGATACGCAGTATTTT; CDR3aa: CSAPTGTTDTQYF
abundance: .; d_gene: .; j_gene: TRBJ1-1; v_gene: TRBV6-1; CDR3nt: TGTGCCAGCAGTGAAGTGGGGGGCCGAACAGACACTGAAGCTTTCTTT; CDR3aa: CASSEVGGRTDTEAFF
abundance: few; d_gene: .; j_gene: TRBJ2-3; v_gene: TRBV6-2/TRBV6-3; CDR3nt: TGTGCCAGCAGTAAGGGGACTCGCTCGGATACGCAGTATTTT; CDR3aa: CASSKGTRSDTQYF
abundance: .; d_gene: .; j_gene: TRBJ2-7; v_gene: TRBV28; CDR3nt: TGTGCCAGCAGACAGCCCCTCTACGAGCAGTACTTC; CDR3aa: CASRQPLYEQYF
abundance: .; d_gene: .; j_gene: TRBJ1-4; v_gene: TRBV20-1; CDR3nt: TGCAGTGCTAGAGCCTCCGTAGGGGTCGGTGAAAAACTGTTTTTT; CDR3aa: CSARASVGVGEKLFF
abundance: few; d_gene: .; j_gene: TRBJ2-1; v_gene: TRBV2; CDR3nt: TGTGCCAGCAGTGAAAGGGGACTGGGTTACAATGAGCAGTTCTTC; CDR3aa: CASSERGLGYNEQFF
abundance: few; d_gene: .; j_gene: TRBJ2-7; v_gene: TRBV20-1; CDR3nt: TGCAGTGCTAGAGATACCGGGCAGTACGAGCAGTACTTC; CDR3aa: CSARDTGQYEQYF
abundance: .; d_gene: .; j_gene: TRBJ2-1; v_gene: TRBV7-2; CDR3nt: TGTGCCAGCAGCTTATCTAGCAACAATGAGCAGTTCTTC; CDR3aa: CASSLSSNNEQFF
abundance: .; d_gene: .; j_gene: TRBJ1-1; v_gene: TRBV27; CDR3nt: TGTGCGCCGGACAAGCGGACAAGCATGAACACTGAAGCTTTCTTT; CDR3aa: CAPDKRTSMNTEAFF
abundance: .; d_gene: .; j_gene: TRBJ2-5; v_gene: TRBV6-6; CDR3nt: TGTGCCCTCAGGCCTATCCAAGAGACCCAGTACTTC; CDR3aa: CALRPIQETQYF
abundance: .; d_gene: TRBD1; j_gene: TRBJ2-7; v_gene: TRBV25-1; CDR3nt: TGTGCCAGCAGTGAATGGGGGACAGGCTACTACGAGCAGTACTTC; CDR3aa: CASSEWGTGYYEQYF
abundance: .; d_gene: .; j_gene: TRBJ1-2; v_gene: TRBV11-1; CDR3nt: TGTGCCAGCAGCTTTCTCCGGGACGCCTCAATCTATGGCTACACCTTC; CDR3aa: CASSFLRDASIYGYTF
abundance: many; d_gene: .; j_gene: TRBJ2-3; v_gene: TRBV9; CDR3nt: TGTGCCAGCAGCACGGGTGGGGAGTCACAGATAACGCAGTATTTT; CDR3aa: CASSTGGESQITQYF
abundance: many; d_gene: .; j_gene: TRBJ1-3; v_gene: TRBV15; CDR3nt: TGTGCCACCAGCGGGGACATCGGAAACACCATATATTTT; CDR3aa: CATSGDIGNTIYF
abundance: .; d_gene: .; j_gene: TRBJ2-7; v_gene: TRBV20-1; CDR3nt: TGCAGTGCTAGGCCATCCGACTTCTACGAGCAGTACTTC; CDR3aa: CSARPSDFYEQYF
abundance: few; d_gene: TRBD2; j_gene: TRBJ2-3; v_gene: TRBV5-1; CDR3nt: TGCGCCAGCAGCGTCCCTCTCCCTCTAGCGGGTCTGGGCACAGATACGCAGTATTTT; CDR3aa: CASSVPLPLAGLGTDTQYF
abundance: few; d_gene: .; j_gene: TRBJ2-7; v_gene: TRBV29-1; CDR3nt: TGCAGCGTTGAACGGGCTCACTCCTACGAGCAGTACTTC; CDR3aa: CSVERAHSYEQYF
abundance: few; d_gene: TRBD2; j_gene: TRBJ2-5; v_gene: TRBV4-1; CDR3nt: TGCGCCAGCAGCCAAGAGGCGGGAGGTTATCAAGAGACCCAGTACTTC; CDR3aa: CASSQEAGGYQETQYF
abundance: .; d_gene: .; j_gene: TRBJ2-7; v_gene: TRBV5-1; CDR3nt: TGCGCCAGCAGCTTGAACAGGGCTGCCTCCGAGCAGTACTTC; CDR3aa: CASSLNRAASEQYF